Described below is a single T cell receptor (beta chain) sequence and its context. Primers for the PCR totalled 60 Vbeta and 13 Jbeta. Assay: immunoSEQ multiplex PCR; the TCRdb copy retains only in-frame clones and omits some. Seen here are about 270,000 clones, approximately 70% observed once, and the top ten hold 2% to 2.5%. The record originates from a study of cytomegalovirus exposure and HLA in healthy donors. Study-level background: About 180 million T cells yielded some 120 million unique TCR beta sequences in earlier analysis.

The germline gives CDR1 SGHTS, CDR2 YDEGEE. The germline V and J ends were trimmed by 4 bases and 5 bases, with 15 bases remaining between them. This CDR3 spans 14 amino acids. The TCR originated in a female donor in good health and CMV-seronegative. The sample consisted of PBMCs. The chain employs TRBV5-8 and TRBJ1-1; weak D call: TRBD1 (6 bases). The CDR3 loop reads CASSRDTQRTEAFF. CDR3 sequence (DNA): TGTGCCAGCAGCCGGGACACTCAACGGACTGAAGCTTTCTTT.